This entry lists 28 T cell receptor beta chains sequenced from one sample in a study of T cell responses to AZD1222 COVID-19 vaccine. Assay used: immunoSEQ multiplex PCR; TCRdb lists only in-frame clones, some missing. The repertoire holds about 94,000 clones, with approximately 91% as singletons. The source was peripheral blood, collected on day 0 of AZD1222 vaccination. These receptors were taken from an adult in good health.

The chain couples TRBV19 to TRBJ1-1; 8 bases align to TRBD1. CDR1 LNHDA and CDR2 SQIVND come from the germline V gene (reference sequence). The V segment lost 3 bases and the J segment 6 bases; nucleotides outside the gene matches: 6. The CDR3 sequence is 14 residues long. The chain's CDR3 is CASSMGRGLSEAFF. CDR3 nucleotides: TGTGCCAGTAGTATGGGCAGGGGGCTCTCTGAAGCTTTCTTT.

The V call is TRBV6-5, the J call TRBJ2-3; D perhaps matches TRBD2 (6 bases). This CDR3 spans 13 amino acids. Trimming cost V 11 bases and J 2 bases, with 14 bases left between them. Germline CDR1 is MNHEY and CDR2 is SVGAGI. CDR3 DNA sequence: TGTGCCTCACGTAGCGGACACACAGATACGCAGTATTTT. This encodes CASRSGHTDTQYF.

This clone appeared once. The J gene is TRBJ1-5, the V gene TRBV5-3; TRBD1 agrees at 8 bases. TRBV5-3 is noted as an ORF with a role that remains uncertain. This CDR3 is built from 17 residues. J gave up 5 bases and V 5 bases, and 15 bases lay outside the gene matches. The CDR3 nucleotides read TGTGCCAGAAGTTCCCTTGAGACAGGGGAAAGGGATCAGCCCCAGCATTTT. Protein sequence: CARSSLETGERDQPQHF.

The chain links TRBV5-6 to TRBJ1-4; possibly TRBD1 for D (6 bases). Trimming shortened V by 4 bases and J by 6 bases, and 13 bases separated the two germline ends. From germline, CDR1 is SGHDT and CDR2 YYEEEE. The CDR3 runs to 14 residues. CDR3 in amino acids: CASSRGTRDEKLFF. CDR3 in DNA: TGTGCCAGCAGCCGTGGGACAAGGGATGAAAAACTGTTTTTT.

The chain joins TRBV7-2 to TRBJ2-7, with a tentative D call TRBD1 (6 bases). CDR3 length equals 15 residues. The germline V gene has CDR1 SGHTA and CDR2 FQGNSA. Trimming left V 4 bases short and J 2 bases short, with 15 bases between. The CDR3 here is CASSSSGQITYEQYF. The CDR3 bases are TGTGCCAGCAGCTCTTCCGGACAGATAACCTACGAGCAGTACTTC.

A note on this clone: Different DNA sequences within this sample yield the same CDR3. The chain is built from TRBV15 and TRBJ2-7, with TRBD1 as a possible D gene (5 bases). CDR3 length: 12 residues. V was clipped by 1 base and J by 6 bases, with 7 bases between them. CDR1 is LNHNV and CDR2 is YYDKDF in the germline V gene (reference sequence). CDR3 in DNA: TGTGCCACCAGCAGAGGGGGCCGCGAGCAGTACTTC. It codes for CATSRGGREQYF.

The J gene is TRBJ1-2, the V gene TRBV19, with 10 bases lining up with TRBD1. The V segment lost 5 bases and the J segment 4 bases; nucleotides outside the gene matches: 7. The CDR3 is 15 amino acids. Germline V lookup: CDR1 LNHDA, CDR2 SQIVND (reference sequence). CDR3 region: CASSPGTGEFYGYTF. CDR3 nucleotides: TGTGCCAGTAGTCCGGGGACAGGGGAATTCTATGGCTACACCTTC.

V usage is TRBV6-5 and J usage is TRBJ1-1; 7 bases agree with TRBD1. Per the germline V gene, CDR1 is MNHEY and CDR2 is SVGAGI. V gave up 7 bases and J gave up 2 bases; unmatched junction bases: 7. The CDR3 runs 14 residues. CDR3 amino acids: CASNTRQGNTEAFF. Here the CDR3 DNA reads TGTGCCAGCAACACCCGACAGGGTAACACTGAAGCTTTCTTT.

The chain links TRBV9 to TRBJ2-5; TRBD2 agrees at 9 bases. V gave up 2 bases and J gave up 3 bases; unmatched junction bases: 11. This CDR3 is 17 amino acids long. Germline V gene lookup returns CDR1 SGDLS and CDR2 YYNGEE. In DNA, the CDR3 is TGTGCCAGCAGCGTCAAACAGACGGGACTAGCCGAAGAGACCCAGTACTTC. This sequence encodes CASSVKQTGLAEETQYF.

This chain links TRBV11-2 with TRBJ1-2, with D unclear. This CDR3 is 13 amino acids long. Germline V CDR1 and CDR2: SGHAT, FQNNGV. Deletions cut 1 base from V and 4 bases from J, with 7 bases between. The CDR3 is CASSLAQLYGYTF. CDR3 DNA sequence: TGTGCCAGCAGCTTAGCACAGCTCTATGGCTACACCTTC.

The rearrangement joins TRBV5-1 to TRBJ2-6; possibly TRBD2 for D (7 bases). In germline, CDR1 is SGHRS, CDR2 YFSETQ. The CDR3 has 17 residues. The V and J ends lost 7 bases and 1 base respectively, with 18 bases between them. The CDR3 DNA reads TGCGCCAGCGCCCGGGGGGCCCGAAGTTCTGGGGCCAACGTCCTGACTTTC. It specifies CASARGARSSGANVLTF.

J is TRBJ2-2 and V is TRBV2; D not certain. V was shortened by 5 bases and J by 4 bases, with 8 bases between the two germline ends. The CDR3 loop spans 13 amino acids. Germline CDR1 is SNHLY and CDR2 is FYNNEI. CDR3 residues: CASSKDGTGELFF. CDR3 nucleotides: TGTGCCAGCAGTAAGGACGGCACCGGGGAGCTGTTTTTT.

The genes are TRBV6-1 and TRBJ2-3; D may be TRBD1 (6 bases). CDR3 length: 16 amino acids. The germline gives CDR1 MNHNS, CDR2 SASEGT. Trimming took 4 bases from V and 1 from J, leaving 15 bases between them. The CDR3 reads CASSGARGSGTDTQYF. The CDR3 DNA sequence: TGTGCCAGCAGTGGCGCCAGGGGTAGTGGCACAGATACGCAGTATTTT.

This chain joins TRBV5-4 and TRBJ2-3; D might be TRBD1 or TRBD2, each matching 6 bases. CDR1 SGHNT and CDR2 YYREEE come from the germline V gene (reference sequence). Trimming shortened V by 4 bases and J by 0 bases, and 12 bases separated the two germline ends. The CDR3 is made up of 15 amino acids. The CDR3 coding sequence is TGTGCCAGCAGCCGGGGGCCCGCTAGCACAGATACGCAGTATTTT. Translated: CASSRGPASTDTQYF. Full variable domain (rest looked up from reference TRBV5-4 and TRBJ2-3): ETGVTQSPTHLIKTRGQQVTLRCSSQSGHNTVSWYQQALGQGPQFIFQYYREEENGRGNFPPRFSGLQFPNYSSELNVNALELDDSALYLCASSRGPASTDTQYFGPGTRLTVL.

V and J are TRBV5-1 and TRBJ1-1, with TRBD1 matching 8 bases. Germline assignment: CDR1 SGHRS and CDR2 YFSETQ. The CDR3 loop spans 15 amino acids. V lost 0 bases to trimming and J lost 4 bases; unmatched junction nucleotides: 5. The CDR3: CASSLERTGPTEAFF. The CDR3 DNA reads TGCGCCAGCAGCTTGGAGCGGACAGGGCCCACTGAAGCTTTCTTT. Full variable domain (outside the CDR3, taken from reference TRBV5-1 and TRBJ1-1): KAGVTQTPRYLIKTRGQQVTLSCSPISGHRSVSWYQQTPGQGLQFLFEYFSETQRNKGNFPGRFSGRQFSNSRSEMNVSTLELGDSALYLCASSLERTGPTEAFFGQGTRLTVV.

The chain carries TRBV11-1 and TRBJ1-1; D uncertain. Germline loops: CDR1 SGHAT, CDR2 FQDESV (reference sequence). V shed 7 bases and J shed 0 bases, with 9 bases lying between them. The CDR3 totals 13 residues. Here the CDR3 reads CASTGLLNTEAFF. Here the CDR3 DNA reads TGTGCCAGCACCGGACTGTTGAACACTGAAGCTTTCTTT.

In this sample, this clone turned up once. This chain uses TRBV7-2 with TRBJ2-7; D is uncertain. There are 16 residues in the CDR3. The germline V gene has CDR1 SGHTA and CDR2 FQGNSA. V was cut by 2 bases and J by 4 bases, with 18 bases left in between. The CDR3 DNA follows: TGTGCCAGCAGCTTACGAGCTTCGTTGGACCCGTACGAGCAGTACTTC. It specifies CASSLRASLDPYEQYF.

The rearrangement uses TRBV18 and TRBJ1-1; 7 bases are a match to TRBD1. This CDR3 region has 16 residues. V shed 2 bases and J 0 bases; nucleotides not matched to a gene: 6. CDR1 and CDR2 (germline): KGHSH, LQKENI. CDR3 bases: TGTGCCAGCTCACCAGGGTTAGGGACAGTGAACACTGAAGCTTTCTTT. This gives the protein CASSPGLGTVNTEAFF.

This chain uses TRBV18 with TRBJ2-3, with D possibly being TRBD2 (5 bases). Trimming pared 11 bases from V and 0 bases from J, leaving 12 bases between. There are 13 residues in the CDR3. Germline CDR1 reads KGHSH; CDR2 reads LQKENI. CDR3 amino acids: CAGESASTDTQYF. The CDR3 DNA reads as TGTGCCGGGGAGAGCGCTAGCACAGATACGCAGTATTTT.

This chain uses TRBV7-2 with TRBJ1-3; 10 bases agree with TRBD1. This CDR3 spans 19 amino acids. Germline assignment: CDR1 SGHTA and CDR2 FQGNSA. The ends lost 3 bases at V and 1 base at J; junction bases unmatched: 12. The CDR3 loop is CASSFRFDRGRKSGNTIYF. Here the CDR3 DNA reads TGTGCCAGCAGCTTTCGGTTCGACAGGGGGCGAAAGTCTGGAAACACCATATATTTT.

V usage is TRBV28 and J usage is TRBJ2-2, with D perhaps TRBD1 or TRBD2 (5 bases each). The CDR3 has 15 residues. Germline V gives CDR1 MDHEN, CDR2 SYDVKM. The germline V and J ends were trimmed by 2 bases and 6 bases, with 13 bases remaining between them. CDR3 bases: TGTGCCAGCAGTTTAATAGTTGGGGGTTCCGGGGAGCTGTTTTTT. Translating it yields CASSLIVGGSGELFF.

The sample holds one count of this clone. J is TRBJ2-3 and V is TRBV11-3, with unresolved D. This CDR3 spans 14 amino acids. Trimming stripped 5 bases from V and 1 base from J, with 10 bases between. Germline V lookup: CDR1 SGHNT, CDR2 YENEEA. The CDR3 is CASSPFLGTDTQYF. Written as DNA, the CDR3 is TGTGCCAGCAGCCCCTTCCTTGGCACAGATACGCAGTATTTT.

This chain joins TRBV3-1 (or the pseudogene TRBV3-2) and TRBJ2-1, with D perhaps assigned TRBD1 or TRBD2 (6 bases each). Trimming removed 1 base from V and 8 bases from J, with 18 bases in between. CDR3 length equals 16 residues. The germline V gene has CDR1 LGHDT and CDR2 YNNKEL (reference sequence). DNA of the CDR3: TGTGCCAGCAGCCAAGGAAACCCGGGGGCGGCCTATGAGCAGTTCTTC. Protein product: CASSQGNPGAAYEQFF.

DNA of the CDR3: TGTGCCAGCGGGGGGGGCCCCTCCTACAATGAGCAGTTCTTC. Translating gives CASGGGPSYNEQFF. The rearrangement uses TRBV19 and TRBJ2-1, with 8 bases identical to TRBD2. The V gene's germline CDR1 is LNHDA and CDR2 SQIVND (reference sequence). This CDR3 is built from 14 residues. Trimming removed 9 bases from V and 0 bases from J; junction bases left unmatched: 4.

The CDR3: CASSLLEGGEQYF. As DNA, the CDR3 is TGTGCCAGCAGCTTGTTGGAGGGGGGCGAGCAGTACTTC. This chain joins TRBV5-4 and TRBJ2-7; D could derive from TRBD1 or TRBD2 (6 bases each). Germline-derived CDR1 and CDR2 are SGHNT and YYREEE (reference sequence). Between the trimmed V and J ends, which lost 1 base and 6 bases, there was a span of 11 bases. CDR3 length: 13 amino acids.

This clone was seen a handful of times. This chain links TRBV5-4 with TRBJ1-2, with D unresolved. Germline V gene sequence: CDR1 SGHNT, CDR2 YYREEE (reference sequence). Trimming shortened V by 0 bases and J by 2 bases, and 11 bases separated the two germline ends. The CDR3 has 15 residues. In DNA, the CDR3 is TGTGCCAGCAGCTTGGTTGGGATCCCAAACTATGGCTACACCTTC. It codes for CASSLVGIPNYGYTF.

J is TRBJ2-1 and V is TRBV25-1; maybe TRBD2 (5 bases). From germline, CDR1 is MGHDK and CDR2 SYGVNS. Trimming stripped 2 bases from V and 4 bases from J, with 9 bases between. The CDR3 consists of 14 residues. The CDR3 nucleotides are TGTGCCAGCAGTGAAGTCGGGGTTTACAATGAGCAGTTCTTC. The encoded protein is CASSEVGVYNEQFF.

This clone was picked up one time. The chain links TRBV5-4 to TRBJ2-5; D may be TRBD2 (6 bases). CDR1 and CDR2 (germline): SGHNT, YYREEE (reference sequence). Trimming removed 3 bases at V and 2 bases at J, with 17 bases between. The CDR3 loop spans 16 amino acids. CDR3 sequence reads: CASSSPDVGLQETQYF. For the CDR3, the DNA is TGTGCCAGCAGCTCCCCCGACGTGGGACTGCAAGAGACCCAGTACTTC.